These T cell receptor beta chains were read from a single sample in a study of CD8+ T cells in alopecia areata. Data came from immunoSEQ multiplex PCR; TCRdb stores just in-frame clones and leaves some out. Among about 150,000 clones listed, over 45% were seen once. Sequencing was done on a sample of CD4+ T cells sorted from blood. The receptors derive from a human donor with alopecia areata. Each CDR3 is given with its conserved first and last residue. The order of the fields is D gene, clone size, V gene, J gene, CDR3 DNA, CDR3 protein. The D gene is left open where the match is weak. Clone size is not always given. Where it is, it says once, few, many or a class for expanded clones.

-	-	TRBV29-1	TRBJ2-1	TGCAGCGTTAAAGCGGGCCTTCAGGTCTATGAGCAGTTCTTC	CSVKAGLQVYEQFF
-	few	TRBV7-8	TRBJ2-2	TGTGCCAGCAGCCCCCCGGGGGTCTTCGGCGGGGAGCTGTTTTTT	CASSPPGVFGGELFF
-	few	TRBV29-1	TRBJ1-1	TGCAGCGTTGGCCAGCTTTTTGAAGCTTTCTTT	CSVGQLFEAFF
-	-	TRBV7-9	TRBJ1-1	TGTGCCAGCAGCACCGACACCTGGGGCACTGAAGCTTTCTTT	CASSTDTWGTEAFF
TRBD2	few	TRBV29-1	TRBJ2-1	TGCAGCGTTGTAGTTTTGGCTAGCGGGAGGAATGAGCAGTTCTTC	CSVVVLASGRNEQFF
-	-	TRBV5-4	TRBJ2-4	TGTGCCAGCAGCTCATTTCAGGTTAACAAAAACATTCAGTACTTC	CASSSFQVNKNIQYF
-	-	TRBV28	TRBJ1-1	TGTGCCAGCAGTTTACTGGGGAACACTGAAGCTTTCTTT	CASSLLGNTEAFF
TRBD1	few	TRBV30	TRBJ2-7	TGTGCCTGGAGTGTTGGGACAGGGGTCTACGAGCAGTACTTC	CAWSVGTGVYEQYF
-	-	TRBV7-3	TRBJ2-3	TGTGCCAGCAGCTTTCAGGCCTCAGATACGCAGTATTTT	CASSFQASDTQYF
-	-	TRBV4-2	TRBJ2-7	TGTGCCAGCAGCCAAGTATTCAGGAACTACGAGCAGTACTTC	CASSQVFRNYEQYF
TRBD1	-	TRBV15	TRBJ2-7	TGTGCCACCAGCTATGGGACAGCAACCGCCTACGAGCAGTACTTC	CATSYGTATAYEQYF
-	-	TRBV2	TRBJ1-5	TGTGCCAGCAGTGTTGACGGTGTGCAGCCCCAGCATTTT	CASSVDGVQPQHF
-	-	TRBV29-1	TRBJ1-2	TGCAGCGTCGCCTCGAGCCCCTATGGCTACACCTTC	CSVASSPYGYTF
-	-	TRBV28	TRBJ1-1	TGTGCCAGCAGTTTACCCCCGACAGGATTCGAAGCTTTCTTT	CASSLPPTGFEAFF
TRBD2	many	TRBV10-3	TRBJ2-5	TGTGCCATCAGTGATGGCAGCGGGGATTCCCAGTACTTC	CAISDGSGDSQYF
TRBD1	few	TRBV29-1	TRBJ2-5	TGCAGCGTACAGGGGGGCCAAGAGACCCAGTACTTC	CSVQGGQETQYF
-	few	TRBV29-1	TRBJ2-5	TGCAGCGTTGACGGGACCGCGCAAGAGACCCAGTACTTC	CSVDGTAQETQYF
TRBD1	few	TRBV29-1	TRBJ2-7	TGCAGCGTTGCCCTCTTGGGACAGGCTTTCTACGAGCAGTACTTC	CSVALLGQAFYEQYF
-	few	TRBV7-2	TRBJ1-5	TGTGCCAGCAGCTTAGGGTCGGCAGTGGCCCAGCCCCAGCATTTT	CASSLGSAVAQPQHF
-	-	TRBV30	TRBJ1-5	TGTGCCTGGAGTGTATCCGGTGCGGGGGCTAGGCAGCCCCAGCATTTT	CAWSVSGAGARQPQHF
TRBD2	few	TRBV27	TRBJ2-7	TGTGCCAGCAGTCGGGACTCCTGGACTAGCGGGAGGGCCGGCGAGCAGTACTTC	CASSRDSWTSGRAGEQYF
-	once	TRBV5-4	TRBJ2-7	TGTGCCAGCAGCCGCGACTCATTTCAGCAGTACTTC	CASSRDSFQQYF
-	-	TRBV6-5	TRBJ2-7	TGTGCCAGCAGTCCACGGGCCCACGAGCAGTACTTC	CASSPRAHEQYF
-	-	TRBV4-1	TRBJ2-2	TGCGCCAGCAGCCTAGGAGCGGACACCGGGGAGCTGTTTTTT	CASSLGADTGELFF
-	-	TRBV7-9	TRBJ1-2	TGTGCCAGCAGCTCCCCCCACGGGGGCAATGGCTACACCTTC	CASSSPHGGNGYTF
-	-	TRBV7-9	TRBJ1-2	TGTGCCAGCAGCTTAAAAGGCTACACCTTC	CASSLKGYTF
-	-	TRBV29-1	TRBJ1-1	TGCAGCGTTTCTAACACTCGGGAGAACACTGAAGCTTTCTTT	CSVSNTRENTEAFF
-	-	TRBV6-5	TRBJ2-2	TGTGCCAGCAGTTACGGGACCCCACGCGGGGAGCTGTTTTTT	CASSYGTPRGELFF
-	-	TRBV30	TRBJ1-1	TGTGCCTGGAGTGTGAGCACTGAAGCTTTCTTT	CAWSVSTEAFF